The clone carrying this TCR beta chain appeared once. What it binds is unknown. The source of the sample is a study of OX40 agonist ivuxolimab in advanced cancers. Study as a whole: Every 2 weeks, patients received ivuxolimab intravenously, dosed at 0.01 to 10 mg/kg. There were three patients with partial responses, one having hepatocellular carcinoma and two cutaneous melanoma.

Sequencing used immunoSEQ multiplex PCR; TCRdb keeps in-frame clones, though not all of them. The sample lists some 77,000 clones; about 92% were seen once. Points from the study as a whole: The study observed clonal expansion of CD4+ and CD8+ blood T cells by week 6 at 0.1 to 3.0 mg/kg. CD8+ T cells (on average) carried more expanded clones than CD4+ T cells.

The sample in question was CD4+ or CD8+ T cells sorted from blood, obtained in a trial of the OX40 agonist ivuxolimab. The source is an adult with an advanced solid tumor such as melanoma, head and neck, liver or kidney cancer.

This chain's CDR3 is CASSFALGTGELFF. CDR3 nucleotide sequence: TGTGCCAGCAGCTTCGCGCTGGGAACCGGGGAGCTGTTTTTT. The chain employs TRBV7-2 and TRBJ2-2; no clear D gene. From germline, CDR1 is SGHTA and CDR2 FQGNSA. The CDR3 has 14 residues. Trimming took 3 bases from V and 5 from J, leaving 10 bases between them.